The 21 T cell receptor beta chains in this list originate from one sample, sequenced in a study of cytomegalovirus exposure and HLA in healthy donors. The PCR used 60 Vbeta and 13 Jbeta primers. TCRdb's table, derived via immunoSEQ multiplex PCR, lists solely in-frame clones and lacks some. The sample has approximately 120,000 clones, around 78% seen once. The sample taken for sequencing was PBMCs. These receptors were collected from a man aged 55 to 70 in good health and CMV-seropositive.

The chain's CDR3 is CSGGPQETQYF. The CDR3 DNA reads TGCAGCGGGGGCCCCCAAGAGACCCAGTACTTC. The genes are TRBV29-1 and TRBJ2-5, with D tentatively TRBD1 (5 bases). The germline V gene has CDR1 SQVTM and CDR2 ANQGSEA. V was pared by 7 bases and J by 1 base, with 7 bases between. CDR3 length: 11 amino acids.

CDR3 sequence (DNA): TGTGCCAGCAGTGCACGAGGACAGGGTAGGGATACGCAGTATTTT. It yields the protein CASSARGQGRDTQYF. This chain uses TRBV28 with TRBJ2-3; 8 bases are shared with TRBD1. The CDR3 totals 15 residues. Germline-derived CDR1 and CDR2 are MDHEN and SYDVKM. J was trimmed by 6 bases and V by 5 bases; bases with no gene match: 10.

This clone was observed a few times. The chain links TRBV5-1 to TRBJ1-4, with 9 bases aligning to TRBD1. The CDR3 sequence is 14 residues long. With V trimmed by 1 base and J by 6 bases, 1 base remained unmatched. CDR1 is SGHRS and CDR2 is YFSETQ in the germline V gene. The CDR3 spells CASSLRTGDEKLFF. The CDR3 DNA reads TGCGCCAGCAGCTTGCGGACAGGGGATGAAAAACTGTTTTTT.

This clone appeared a single time. The chain combines TRBV9 with TRBJ2-3; 8 nucleotides match TRBD2. The CDR3 runs to 15 residues. Germline V gene sequence: CDR1 SGDLS, CDR2 YYNGEE. With 4 bases clipped from V and 2 bases from J, the junction kept 6 bases outside the gene matches. The CDR3 DNA reads as TGTGCCAGCAGCTCCGGGGGGGCAACCACAGATACGCAGTATTTT. This translates into CASSSGGATTDTQYF. The complete variable domain, with remaining parts taken from reference TRBV9 and TRBJ2-3, reads DSGVTQTPKHLITATGQRVTLRCSPRSGDLSVYWYQQSLDQGLQFLIQYYNGEERAKGNILERFSAQQFPDLHSELNLSSLELGDSALYFCASSSGGATTDTQYFGPGTRLTVL.

This clone came up once. This chain joins TRBV5-1 and TRBJ1-5, with D possibly being TRBD1 (5 bases). This CDR3 spans 17 amino acids. CDR1 and CDR2 (germline): SGHRS, YFSETQ. V lost 4 bases and J lost 3, with 20 bases in between. In DNA, the CDR3 is TGCGCCAGCAGCCAAACTACCGACAGTACCAACAATCAGCCCCAGCATTTT. This codes for CASSQTTDSTNNQPQHF.

The V gene is TRBV5-1, the J gene TRBJ2-1; D gene uncertain. This CDR3 spans 13 amino acids. V lost 4 bases and J 9 bases, leaving 14 bases between the germline ends. CDR1 SGHRS and CDR2 YFSETQ come from the germline V gene. The CDR3 loop reads CASSVPTGSEQFF. Here the CDR3 DNA reads TGCGCCAGCAGCGTGCCGACTGGAAGTGAGCAGTTCTTC.

V and J are TRBV9 and TRBJ1-2; no clear D gene. Germline V gene sequence: CDR1 SGDLS, CDR2 YYNGEE. The CDR3 extends over 14 amino acids. The V and J ends lost 4 bases and 1 base respectively, with 11 bases between them. The CDR3 DNA sequence: TGTGCCAGCAGCCCACAGCCGATTAACTATGGCTACACCTTC. This encodes CASSPQPINYGYTF. The full variable domain, its missing parts supplied by reference TRBV9 and TRBJ1-2, is DSGVTQTPKHLITATGQRVTLRCSPRSGDLSVYWYQQSLDQGLQFLIQYYNGEERAKGNILERFSAQQFPDLHSELNLSSLELGDSALYFCASSPQPINYGYTFGSGTRLTVV.

The chain links TRBV6-1 to TRBJ2-1, with 11 bases matching TRBD2. Germline V lookup: CDR1 MNHNS, CDR2 SASEGT. The CDR3 is 14 amino acids. The J segment lost 9 bases and the V segment lost 6 bases, leaving 7 bases of the junction unmatched. The CDR3: CASRLAGGSSEQFF. The CDR3 DNA is TGTGCCAGCAGATTAGCGGGGGGGTCAAGTGAGCAGTTCTTC.

This chain uses TRBV11-1 with TRBJ1-1; D may be TRBD1 (6 bases). V was shortened by 1 base and J by 0 bases, with 12 bases between the two germline ends. Germline V CDR1 and CDR2: SGHAT, FQDESV (reference sequence). The CDR3 spans 16 residues. CDR3 DNA: TGTGCCAGCAGCTTAGGGGCAGGGGTTATGAACACTGAAGCTTTCTTT. Translated, it gives CASSLGAGVMNTEAFF.

V usage is TRBV5-1 and J usage is TRBJ2-3, with D perhaps TRBD2 (6 bases). The CDR3 length is 13 residues. Germline CDR1 is SGHRS and CDR2 is YFSETQ. The V end lost 4 bases, the J end lost 2 bases, and 8 bases lay between the germline ends. This chain's CDR3 is CASSGDSTDTQYF. In DNA, the CDR3 is TGCGCCAGCAGCGGGGACTCCACAGATACGCAGTATTTT.

In its sample, this clone was seen once. The V call is TRBV27, the J call TRBJ2-7, with D perhaps matching TRBD1 (6 bases). Per germline, CDR1 MNHEY and CDR2 SMNVEV (reference sequence). This CDR3 has 14 residues. V was pared by 4 bases and J by 2 bases, with 12 bases between. The CDR3 DNA is TGTGCCAGCAGTTCAACGCGACAGGCCTACGAGCAGTACTTC. Its translation is CASSSTRQAYEQYF.

V gene TRBV5-1 combines with J gene TRBJ2-5; 7 bases match TRBD1. This CDR3 is built from 12 residues. With V trimmed by 7 bases and J by 2 bases, 2 bases remained unmatched. CDR1 is SGHRS, CDR2 YFSETQ, per germline. CDR3 region: CASGTAQETQYF. CDR3 DNA sequence: TGCGCCAGCGGGACAGCACAAGAGACCCAGTACTTC.

This sequence joins TRBV7-3 and TRBJ2-1; 9 bases map to TRBD2. The CDR3 extends over 15 amino acids. Trimming removed 5 bases from V and 11 bases from J; junction bases left unmatched: 13. CDR1 and CDR2 from the germline V gene are SGHTA and FQGTGA. The chain's CDR3 is CASSTAGGPRMKQFF. In nucleotides, the CDR3 is TGTGCCAGCAGCACCGCGGGGGGGCCTAGAATGAAGCAGTTCTTC.

This clone has just a few counts. The chain recombines TRBV10-3 with TRBJ1-2; 7 bases are shared with TRBD1. The CDR3 totals 13 residues. Germline CDR1 and CDR2: ENHRY and SYGVKD. V gave up 6 bases and J gave up 4 bases; unmatched junction bases: 5. This CDR3 is CAISSQGTYGYTF. The CDR3 nucleotides are TGTGCCATCAGCTCACAGGGGACCTATGGCTACACCTTC.

The J gene is TRBJ1-2, the V gene TRBV6-5, with 11 bases lining up with TRBD1. CDR1 MNHEY and CDR2 SVGAGI come from the germline V gene. The CDR3 runs to 13 residues. Germline trimming cut 6 bases from V and 8 bases from J; bases unmatched to any gene: 5. Here the CDR3 reads CASSGQGAWGYTF. The DNA for the CDR3 is TGTGCCAGCAGCGGACAGGGGGCATGGGGCTACACCTTC.

This chain connects TRBV28 to TRBJ2-6; tentative D call: TRBD2 (5 bases). Germline CDR1 is MDHEN and CDR2 is SYDVKM. Trimming took off 7 bases at V and 2 bases at J, with 12 bases between the two ends. The CDR3 totals 15 residues. The CDR3 protein is CASTTPGAGANVLTF. The CDR3 DNA follows: TGTGCCAGCACTACACCCGGGGCTGGGGCCAACGTCCTGACTTTC.

The chain is built from TRBV9 and TRBJ2-2; D is uncertain. V lost 1 base and J 7 bases, leaving 8 bases between the germline ends. Germline CDR1 SGDLS, CDR2 YYNGEE. The CDR3 totals 13 residues. The CDR3 DNA is TGTGCCAGCAGCGTATGGGCAAACGGGGAGCTGTTTTTT. Its translation is CASSVWANGELFF.

This clone occurred a few times. The gene calls are TRBV10-3 and TRBJ2-6; TRBD1 agrees at 9 bases. CDR3 length: 16 amino acids. Per germline, CDR1 ENHRY and CDR2 SYGVKD. The V and J ends lost 7 bases and 0 bases, in that order; junction bases with no gene match: 4. The CDR3 DNA follows: TGTGCCATCACGGGACAGGGTGACTCTGGGGCCAACGTCCTGACTTTC. Translated: CAITGQGDSGANVLTF.

This sequence joins TRBV7-9 and TRBJ1-5; 7 bases align to TRBD1. The CDR3 totals 14 residues. The germline gives CDR1 SEHNR, CDR2 FQNEAQ (reference sequence). V dropped 3 bases and J dropped 9; count of bases not matched to a gene: 8. This CDR3 is CASSFGQAGLPQHF. The CDR3 region has the DNA TGTGCCAGCAGCTTCGGACAGGCCGGATTGCCCCAGCATTTT.

The rearrangement links TRBV6-1 to TRBJ1-6, with no clear D. V was shortened by 7 bases and J by 9 bases, with 16 bases between the two germline ends. This CDR3 spans 14 amino acids. In germline, CDR1 is MNHNS, CDR2 SASEGT. The CDR3 region is CASINSNGGSPLHF. The CDR3 bases are TGTGCCAGCATCAATTCCAACGGCGGTTCACCCCTCCACTTT.

This clone occurred once. The chain links TRBV18 to TRBJ2-1, with 7 bases lining up with TRBD2. This CDR3 has 15 residues. CDR1 and CDR2 (germline): KGHSH, LQKENI. The junction had 5 bases not matched to a gene; V was cut back by 1 base and J by 5 bases. The CDR3 here is CASSPRPSGHNEQFF. The CDR3 DNA reads as TGTGCCAGCTCACCACGTCCTAGCGGCCACAATGAGCAGTTCTTC. Full variable domain (rest looked up from reference TRBV18 and TRBJ2-1): NAGVMQNPRHLVRRRGQEARLRCSPMKGHSHVYWYRQLPEEGLKFMVYLQKENIIDESGMPKERFSAEFPKEGPSILRIQQVVRGDSAAYFCASSPRPSGHNEQFFGPGTRLTVL.